The source of this T cell receptor beta chain is a study of cytomegalovirus exposure and HLA in healthy donors. Findings and caveats of the study: Fewer N-insertions (relative to the approximately 700-donor mean) were reportedly seen in an Asian-associated ancestry cluster in a later analysis. Later on, an analysis showed TCR association rates differing by HLA locus, with DRB1 the most and HLA-C the fewest.

This CDR3 comprises 15 residues. The V end lost 3 bases, the J end lost 0 bases, and 12 bases lay between the germline ends. CDR1 is KGHSH and CDR2 is LQKENI in the germline V gene. Vbeta (60) and Jbeta (13) primers were used in the PCR. Only in-frame clones appear in the TCRdb table, and some are missing; sequencing was by immunoSEQ multiplex PCR. The sample gives some 140,000 clones, about 70% of which show up once; over 2.5% is in the top ten. As concerns this clone: Its target is not known.

The source of this sequence is a man between 35 and 55 years old in good health and CMV-seronegative. The chain uses TRBV18 and TRBJ2-7, with TRBD1 as a possible D gene (5 bases). Sequenced sample: PBMCs. CDR3 coding DNA: TGTGCCAGCTCACCCCGGACATTTAGCTCCTACGAGCAGTACTTC. It yields the protein CASSPRTFSSYEQYF. The full variable domain, with the rest looked up from reference TRBV18 and TRBJ2-7, is NAGVMQNPRHLVRRRGQEARLRCSPMKGHSHVYWYRQLPEEGLKFMVYLQKENIIDESGMPKERFSAEFPKEGPSILRIQQVVRGDSAAYFCASSPRTFSSYEQYFGPGTRLTVT.